The TCR beta chain under discussion was sequenced for a study of T cell repertoires in cytomegalovirus infection. On the study more broadly: A matching HLA type, together with CMV infection, was signaled by public TCR beta signatures. Study-wide points: People with CMV and the relevant HLA were identified by cumulative public TCR beta family frequency.

The sample holds many counts of this clonotype. Its specificity is unknown. The CDR3 is 16 residues long. CDR1 and CDR2 from the germline V gene are LGHNT and FRNRAP. After removal of 6 bases from V and 5 bases from J, the junction contained 14 bases not matched to a gene. One entry per CDR3 protein, called by TCRdb with MiXCR from the reads. The sample lists about 490,000 distinct CDR3 sequences, 15% to 20% occurring once. Material for sequencing was CD8+ T cells from PBMCs. V and J are TRBV12-5 and TRBJ1-1, with 8 nucleotides matching TRBD1. The sequence came from a human donor in good health (CMV status not recorded). Some clones in this sample may be carry-over from other donors' samples. CDR3 in amino acids: CASGEIQGALQTEAFF. In DNA, the CDR3 is TGTGCTAGTGGAGAAATCCAGGGGGCCCTTCAGACTGAAGCTTTCTTT.